This T cell receptor beta chain was profiled in a study of monozygotic twins with inflammatory bowel disease. The V gene's germline CDR1 is MNHNY and CDR2 SVGAGI (reference sequence). The CDR3 is 14 residues long. Two nested PCRs, around 16 and 10 cycles, amplified TCRalpha and TCRbeta cDNA. TCRdb reprocessed the 5' RACE reads and reports one entry per CDR3 protein, with no DNA. This table lists roughly 200,000 distinct CDR3 sequences. The sample comprised blood. The chain is built from TRBV6-6 and TRBJ2-5; as DNA is missing, the TRBD1 call by TCRdb cannot be tested. The TCR was taken from a human donor with ulcerative colitis or Crohn's disease, or a healthy co-twin of an affected twin (not recorded which). This chain's CDR3 is CASMIGPRGETQYF.